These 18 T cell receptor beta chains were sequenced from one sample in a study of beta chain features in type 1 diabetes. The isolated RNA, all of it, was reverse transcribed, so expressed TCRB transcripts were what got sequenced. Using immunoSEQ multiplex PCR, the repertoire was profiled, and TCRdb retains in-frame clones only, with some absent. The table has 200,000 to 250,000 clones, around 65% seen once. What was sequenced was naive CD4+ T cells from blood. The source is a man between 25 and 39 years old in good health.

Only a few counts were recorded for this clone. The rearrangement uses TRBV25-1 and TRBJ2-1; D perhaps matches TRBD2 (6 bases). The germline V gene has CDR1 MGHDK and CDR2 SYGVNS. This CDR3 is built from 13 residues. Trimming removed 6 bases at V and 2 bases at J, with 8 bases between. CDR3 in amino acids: CASREGPYNEQFF. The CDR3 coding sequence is TGTGCCAGCAGGGAGGGCCCCTACAATGAGCAGTTCTTC.

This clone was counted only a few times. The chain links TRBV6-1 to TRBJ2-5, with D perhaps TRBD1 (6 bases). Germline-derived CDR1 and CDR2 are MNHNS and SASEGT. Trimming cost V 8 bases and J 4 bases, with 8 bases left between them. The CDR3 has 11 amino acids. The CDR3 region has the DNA TGTGCCAGCTTACAGGGAGAGACCCAGTACTTC. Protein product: CASLQGETQYF.

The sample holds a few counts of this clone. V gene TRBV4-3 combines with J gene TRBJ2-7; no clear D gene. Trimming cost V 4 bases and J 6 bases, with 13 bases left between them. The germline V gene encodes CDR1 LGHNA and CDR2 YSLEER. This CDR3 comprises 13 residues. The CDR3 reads CASSPEPGAEQYF. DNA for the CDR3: TGCGCCAGCAGCCCAGAGCCCGGCGCCGAGCAGTACTTC.

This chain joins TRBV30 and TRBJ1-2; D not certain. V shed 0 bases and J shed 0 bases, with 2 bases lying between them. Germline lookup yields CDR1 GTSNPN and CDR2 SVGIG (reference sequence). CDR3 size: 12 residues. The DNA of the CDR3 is TGTGCCTGGAGTGTCGCTAACTATGGCTACACCTTC. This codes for CAWSVANYGYTF.

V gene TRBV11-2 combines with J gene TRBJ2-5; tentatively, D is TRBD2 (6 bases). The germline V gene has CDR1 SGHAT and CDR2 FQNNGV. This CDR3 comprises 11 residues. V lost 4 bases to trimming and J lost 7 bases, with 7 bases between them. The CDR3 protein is CASSWGGTQYF. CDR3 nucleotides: TGTGCCAGCAGCTGGGGAGGGACCCAGTACTTC.

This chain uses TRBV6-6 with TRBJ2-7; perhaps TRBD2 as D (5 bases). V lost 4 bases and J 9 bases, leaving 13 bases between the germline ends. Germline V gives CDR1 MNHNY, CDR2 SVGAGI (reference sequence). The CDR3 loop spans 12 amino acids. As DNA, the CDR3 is TGTGCCAGCAGTTCACTAGAAATGGGGCAGTACTTC. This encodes CASSSLEMGQYF.

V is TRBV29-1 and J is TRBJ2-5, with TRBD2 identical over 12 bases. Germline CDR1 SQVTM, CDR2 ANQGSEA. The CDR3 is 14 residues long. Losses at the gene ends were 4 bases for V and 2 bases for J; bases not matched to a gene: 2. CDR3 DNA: TGCAGCGTTGGTCTAGCGGGAGGGCAAGAGACCCAGTACTTC. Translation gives CSVGLAGGQETQYF. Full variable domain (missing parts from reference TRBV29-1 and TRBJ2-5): SAVISQKPSRDICQRGTSLTIQCQVDSQVTMMFWYRQQPGQSLTLIATANQGSEATYESGFVIDKFPISRPNLTFSTLTVSNMSPEDSSIYLCSVGLAGGQETQYFGPGTRLLVL.

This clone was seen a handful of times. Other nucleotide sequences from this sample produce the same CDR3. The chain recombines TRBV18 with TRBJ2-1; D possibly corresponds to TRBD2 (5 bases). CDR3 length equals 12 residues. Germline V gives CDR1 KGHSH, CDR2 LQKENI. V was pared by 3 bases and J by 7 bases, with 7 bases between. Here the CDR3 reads CASSPTGNEQFF. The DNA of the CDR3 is TGTGCCAGCTCACCTACGGGAAATGAGCAGTTCTTC.

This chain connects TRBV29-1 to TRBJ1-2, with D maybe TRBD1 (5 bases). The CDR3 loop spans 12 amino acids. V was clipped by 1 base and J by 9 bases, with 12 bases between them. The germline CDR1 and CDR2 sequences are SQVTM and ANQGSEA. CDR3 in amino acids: CSVEAGSGSYTF. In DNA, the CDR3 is TGCAGCGTTGAAGCGGGGTCAGGGAGCTACACCTTC.

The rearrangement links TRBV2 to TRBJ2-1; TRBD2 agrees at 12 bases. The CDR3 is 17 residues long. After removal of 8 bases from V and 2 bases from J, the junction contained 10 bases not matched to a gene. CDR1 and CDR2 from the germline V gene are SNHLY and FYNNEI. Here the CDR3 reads CASSRLTSGSPYNEQFF. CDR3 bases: TGTGCCAGCTCTCGCTTGACTAGCGGGAGTCCCTACAATGAGCAGTTCTTC. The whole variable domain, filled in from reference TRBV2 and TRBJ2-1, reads EPEVTQTPSHQVTQMGQEVILRCVPISNHLYFYWYRQILGQKVEFLVSFYNNEISEKSEIFDDQFSVERPDGSNFTLKIRSTKLEDSAMYFCASSRLTSGSPYNEQFFGPGTRLTVL.

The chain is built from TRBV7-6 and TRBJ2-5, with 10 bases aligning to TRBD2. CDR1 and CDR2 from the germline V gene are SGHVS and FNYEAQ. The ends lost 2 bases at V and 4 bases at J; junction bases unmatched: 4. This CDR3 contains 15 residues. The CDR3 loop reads CASSLTSGTGETQYF. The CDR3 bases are TGTGCCAGCAGCTTAACTAGCGGGACAGGAGAGACCCAGTACTTC.

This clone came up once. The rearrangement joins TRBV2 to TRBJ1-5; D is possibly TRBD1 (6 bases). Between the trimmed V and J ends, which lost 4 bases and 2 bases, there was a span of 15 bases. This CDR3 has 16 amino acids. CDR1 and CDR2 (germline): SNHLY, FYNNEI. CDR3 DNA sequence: TGTGCCAGCAGTGTTTCCCCGGGGGCGGGCAATCAGCCCCAGCATTTT. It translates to CASSVSPGAGNQPQHF.

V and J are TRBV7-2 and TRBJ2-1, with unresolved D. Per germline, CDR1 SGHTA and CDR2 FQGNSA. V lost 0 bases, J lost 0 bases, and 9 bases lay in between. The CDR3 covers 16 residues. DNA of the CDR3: TGTGCCAGCAGCTTAGCTGTCTCCCGCTCCTACAATGAGCAGTTCTTC. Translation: CASSLAVSRSYNEQFF.

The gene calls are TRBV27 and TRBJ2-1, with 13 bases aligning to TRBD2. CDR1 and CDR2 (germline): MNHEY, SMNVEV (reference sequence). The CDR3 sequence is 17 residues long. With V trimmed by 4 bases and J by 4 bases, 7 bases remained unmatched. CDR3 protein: CASSSPRTSGGYNEQFF. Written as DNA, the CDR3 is TGTGCCAGCAGTTCCCCCCGGACTAGCGGGGGATACAATGAGCAGTTCTTC.

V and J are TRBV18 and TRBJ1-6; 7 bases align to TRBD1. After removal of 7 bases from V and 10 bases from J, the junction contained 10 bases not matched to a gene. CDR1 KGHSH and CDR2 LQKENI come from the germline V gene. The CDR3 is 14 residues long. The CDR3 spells CASYRGEIGSPLHF. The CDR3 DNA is TGTGCCAGCTACAGGGGTGAAATCGGGTCACCCCTCCACTTT.

CDR3 DNA sequence: TGTGCCATCAGTGCTAGCGGGGCGGAACGGCAGTTCTTC. Its translation is CAISASGAERQFF. This chain links TRBV10-3 with TRBJ2-1, with 9 nucleotides matching TRBD2. The CDR3 runs to 13 residues. The germline gives CDR1 ENHRY, CDR2 SYGVKD. The J segment lost 12 bases and the V segment lost 4 bases, leaving 7 bases of the junction unmatched.

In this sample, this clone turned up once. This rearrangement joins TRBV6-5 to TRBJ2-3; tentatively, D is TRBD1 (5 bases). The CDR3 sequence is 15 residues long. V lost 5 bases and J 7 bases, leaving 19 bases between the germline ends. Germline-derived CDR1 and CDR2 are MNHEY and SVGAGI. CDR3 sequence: CASSRGLAGENTQYF. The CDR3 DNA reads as TGTGCCAGCAGTAGGGGTTTAGCTGGTGAAAATACGCAGTATTTT.

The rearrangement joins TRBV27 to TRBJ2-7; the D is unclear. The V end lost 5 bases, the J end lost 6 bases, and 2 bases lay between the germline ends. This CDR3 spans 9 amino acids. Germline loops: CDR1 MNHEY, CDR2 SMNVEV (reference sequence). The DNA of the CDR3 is TGTGCCAGCAGTCTCGAGCAGTACTTC. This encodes CASSLEQYF.